This T cell receptor beta chain was recovered during a study of T cell repertoires in cytomegalovirus infection (dated by TCRdb to about 2019). Describing the broader study: Donor HLA type was relevant to the analysis, because carriage of CMV infection together with the matching HLA type was indicated by public TCR beta signatures.

The reads were generated on an Illumina HiSeq 1500. The raw public reads went through TCRdb reprocessing: fastp at Q25, MiXCR clone calling, in-frame beta chains kept. Every entry covers one CDR3 protein and lists the most common genes and DNA from its rows. This sample gives around 130,000 distinct CDR3 sequences in total; less than 9.5% of them show up just once. The ten largest make up roughly a tenth of the sample. The germline V gene gives CDR1 as MNHNS and CDR2 as SASEGT. Its CDR3 holds 18 amino acids, cysteine through phenylalanine. CDR3 DNA is the only sequence kept; it has 54 bases, read in frame from the first base. Trimming removed 2 bases from V and 1 base from J; the gene matches leave 14 bases unexplained. The table lists this clonotype with many counts. What this receptor recognizes is not known. Base-call qualities are not available, and no considerably larger clone is one nucleotide away.

The study at large found these results: In both this cohort and an independent cohort of 352 donors, the cumulative frequency of public TCR beta family members distinguished carriers of CMV infection plus the relevant HLA type. In the ex vivo response, HLA-C-restricted CMV-specific TCR beta clonotypes were dominant, and in two of eight donors the single most frequent clonotype came from this HLA-C-restricted group.

The chain links TRBV6-1 with TRBJ2-7, and 7 bases in between align with TRBD1. Material: PBMCs. This clonotype originated in a human donor in good health (CMV status not recorded). Some clones in this sample may be carry-over from other donors' samples. At the DNA level, the sequence is TGTGCCAGCAGTGAACGAAGGACAGGACGTTTTGGATCCTACGAGCAGTACTTC. Its protein is CASSERRTGRFGSYEQYF.